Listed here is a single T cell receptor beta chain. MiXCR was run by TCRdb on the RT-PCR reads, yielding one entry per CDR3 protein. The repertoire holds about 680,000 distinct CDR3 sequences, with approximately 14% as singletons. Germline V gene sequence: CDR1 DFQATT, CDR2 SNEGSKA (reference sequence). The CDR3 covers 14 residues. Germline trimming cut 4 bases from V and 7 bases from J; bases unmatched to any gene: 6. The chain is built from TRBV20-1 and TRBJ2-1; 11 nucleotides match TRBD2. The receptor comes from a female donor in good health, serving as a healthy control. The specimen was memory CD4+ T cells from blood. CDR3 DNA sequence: TGCAGTGCTAAACTAGCGGGAGTCTTAAATGAGCAGTTCTTC. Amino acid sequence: CSAKLAGVLNEQFF.